The 17 T cell receptor beta chains below all came from one sample that was sequenced in a study of shared clonotypes between healthy human individuals. Repertoires were generated with immunoSEQ multiplex PCR, while TCRdb's copy carries only in-frame clones and drops some. The table lists 95,000 to 120,000 clones, more than 65% of them singletons. Sequencing used memory CD8+ T cells sorted from blood. Subset meaning: CD45RO+ cells pooled with CCR7-negative TemRA cells. Receptors were obtained from a woman in her twenties or thirties in good health.

This chain connects TRBV27 to TRBJ1-2; no clear D gene. The CDR3 consists of 18 residues. V lost 4 bases and J 3 bases, leaving 24 bases between the germline ends. Germline CDR1 and CDR2: MNHEY and SMNVEV (reference sequence). The CDR3 coding sequence is TGTGCCAGCAGTTCTTTCGCCCACTGGAGGGCAGGCTACTATGGCTACACCTTC. As protein: CASSSFAHWRAGYYGYTF.

V is TRBV5-2 and J is TRBJ2-7; the table calls TRBD2, which could not be checked here. TRBV5-2 is a pseudogene. This CDR3 has 16 amino acids. The DNA of the CDR3 is TGTGCCAGCAGCCAGGACGGGACTAGCGTATCCTACGAGCAGTACTTC. It is translated as CASSQDGTSVSYEQYF.

This clone was picked up a small number of times. The chain links TRBV5-1 to TRBJ2-5; either TRBD1 or TRBD2 may fit D (5 bases each). With 5 bases removed from V and 0 bases from J, the gap between germline ends came to 17 bases. Looked up from germline, CDR1 is SGHRS and CDR2 is YFSETQ. This CDR3 is built from 16 residues. The CDR3 loop reads CASSFQGDLYQETQYF. The CDR3 nucleotides are TGCGCCAGCAGTTTTCAGGGAGACCTGTACCAAGAGACCCAGTACTTC.

This chain connects TRBV11-2 to TRBJ2-3; unclear D gene. This CDR3 has 15 residues. The V end lost 4 bases, the J end lost 6 bases, and 17 bases lay between the germline ends. Germline CDR1 reads SGHAT; CDR2 reads FQNNGV. This CDR3 reads CASSSRLPLGDTQYF. The CDR3 nucleotides are TGTGCCAGCAGCTCGCGACTCCCGCTGGGTGATACGCAGTATTTT. Drawing the rest from reference TRBV11-2 and TRBJ2-3, the complete variable domain is EAGVAQSPRYKIIEKRQSVAFWCNPISGHATLYWYQQILGQGPKLLIQFQNNGVVDDSQLPKDRFSAERLKGVDSTLKIQPAKLEDSAVYLCASSSRLPLGDTQYFGPGTRLTVL.

The chain recombines TRBV5-4 with TRBJ2-7; D may be TRBD2 (6 bases). The CDR3 is 15 amino acids. V dropped 5 bases and J dropped 1 base, with 16 bases sitting between them. Looked up from germline, CDR1 is SGHNT and CDR2 is YYREEE (reference sequence). The chain's CDR3 is CASSGPGTPSYEQYF. In DNA form, the CDR3 reads TGTGCCAGCAGTGGACCCGGGACTCCTTCCTACGAGCAGTACTTC.

The CDR3 sequence: CASSSGQGLGELFF. For the CDR3, the DNA is TGTGCCAGCAGCTCCGGACAGGGCCTCGGGGAGCTGTTTTTT. The rearrangement uses TRBV11-3 and TRBJ2-2; TRBD1 agrees at 8 bases. Trimming removed 4 bases from V and 7 bases from J; junction bases left unmatched: 5. The CDR3 extends over 14 amino acids. Germline CDR1 SGHNT, CDR2 YENEEA. The variable domain in full, with the rest retrieved from reference TRBV11-3 and TRBJ2-2, is EAGVVQSPRYKIIEKKQPVAFWCNPISGHNTLYWYLQNLGQGPELLIRYENEEAVDDSQLPKDRFSAERLKGVDSTLKIQPAELGDSAVYLCASSSGQGLGELFFGEGSRLTVL.

This rearrangement joins TRBV6-1 to TRBJ1-3; the D is unclear. The germline CDR1 and CDR2 sequences are MNHNS and SASEGT. The CDR3 has 15 residues. Between the trimmed V and J ends, which lost 3 bases and 1 base, there was a span of 10 bases. CDR3 nucleotides: TGTGCCAGCAGTGAGGAAGGTCTTTCTGGAAACACCATATATTTT. The encoded protein is CASSEEGLSGNTIYF.

The J gene is TRBJ2-5, the V gene TRBV11-2, with 15 bases matching TRBD2. V lost 1 base to trimming and J lost 2 bases; unmatched junction nucleotides: 2. There are 17 residues in the CDR3. CDR1 and CDR2 from the germline V gene are SGHAT and FQNNGV. The chain's CDR3 is CASSLGGLAGGQETQYF. The CDR3 DNA reads TGTGCCAGCAGCTTAGGCGGACTAGCGGGAGGGCAAGAGACCCAGTACTTC.

The rearrangement uses TRBV28 and TRBJ2-3; D tentatively reads TRBD1 or TRBD2 (5 bases each). The germline V gene encodes CDR1 MDHEN and CDR2 SYDVKM. V dropped 6 bases and J dropped 0 bases, with 16 bases sitting between them. The CDR3 has 16 residues. CDR3 protein: CASRYILWGSTDTQYF. DNA of the CDR3: TGTGCCAGCAGGTATATTCTGTGGGGGAGCACAGATACGCAGTATTTT. The full variable domain, in which reference TRBV28 and TRBJ2-3 provide the parts outside the CDR3, is DVKVTQSSRYLVKRTGEKVFLECVQDMDHENMFWYRQDPGLGLRLIYFSYDVKMKEKGDIPEGYSVSREKKERFSLILESASTNQTSMYLCASRYILWGSTDTQYFGPGTRLTVL.

This chain joins TRBV28 and TRBJ1-2; 8 nucleotides line up with TRBD1. J gave up 4 bases and V 6 bases, and 7 bases lay outside the gene matches. This CDR3 is built from 14 residues. CDR1 and CDR2 from the germline V gene are MDHEN and SYDVKM. The DNA for the CDR3 is TGTGCCAGCAGCGTCGGACAGGGAGGCTATGGCTACACCTTC. Residues: CASSVGQGGYGYTF.

This clone was observed a few times. The rearrangement links TRBV7-2 to TRBJ1-6, with a tentative D call TRBD1 (6 bases). The germline V gene has CDR1 SGHTA and CDR2 FQGNSA. The CDR3 has 15 residues. Trimming pared 5 bases from V and 7 bases from J, leaving 15 bases between. CDR3 in DNA: TGTGCCAGCAGCAAGAACAGGGTTGGGAATTCACCCCTCCACTTT. Encoded protein: CASSKNRVGNSPLHF. Supplemented by reference TRBV7-2 and TRBJ1-6, the full variable domain reads GAGVSQSPSNKVTEKGKDVELRCDPISGHTALYWYRQSLGQGLEFLIYFQGNSAPDKSGLPSDRFSAERTGGSVSTLTIQRTQQEDSAVYLCASSKNRVGNSPLHFGNGTRLTVT.

The rearrangement uses TRBV6-1 and TRBJ1-4; no reliable D call. The V and J ends lost 8 bases and 0 bases respectively, with 10 bases between them. The CDR3 runs 14 residues. Germline V gene data show CDR1 as MNHNS and CDR2 as SASEGT. CDR3 coding DNA: TGTGCCAGCGGTGGGCGGACAACTAATGAAAAACTGTTTTTT. Translation: CASGGRTTNEKLFF.

The rearrangement uses TRBV27 and TRBJ2-7; tentatively, D is TRBD1 or TRBD2 (5 bases each). The germline V gene encodes CDR1 MNHEY and CDR2 SMNVEV (reference sequence). The CDR3 is made up of 15 amino acids. The ends were cut back, 9 bases at V and 2 bases at J, with 20 bases in the middle. The CDR3: CASGGRGRTTYEQYF. The CDR3, as DNA: TGTGCCAGTGGGGGTCGGGGCAGAACGACCTACGAGCAGTACTTC.

Ten or more counts support this clone. In nucleotides, the CDR3 is TGTGCCAGCAGCGGGACCTTAGCGGGAGGCGAGACCCAGTACTTC. Its protein is CASSGTLAGGETQYF. The gene calls are TRBV9 and TRBJ2-5; 10 bases align to TRBD2. Germline V gene data show CDR1 as SGDLS and CDR2 as YYNGEE. V trimming: 3 bases; J trimming: 5 bases; junction bases outside the gene matches: 7. This CDR3 spans 15 amino acids.

The genes are TRBV7-9 and TRBJ1-1; a possible D gene is TRBD1 (6 bases). V lost 3 bases and J 5 bases, leaving 22 bases between the germline ends. Germline V gene sequence: CDR1 SEHNR, CDR2 FQNEAQ (reference sequence). CDR3 size: 17 residues. The CDR3 here is CASSFFRGVGGGTEAFF. The DNA of the CDR3 is TGTGCCAGCAGCTTCTTCCGAGGAGTCGGGGGCGGGACTGAAGCTTTCTTT.

This chain uses TRBV28 with TRBJ2-1; weak D call: TRBD2 (6 bases). Germline CDR1 is MDHEN and CDR2 is SYDVKM. Between the trimmed V and J ends, which lost 5 bases and 0 bases, there was a span of 17 bases. CDR3 length: 17 residues. CDR3 protein: CASSPPVRGLSYNEQFF. The CDR3, as DNA: TGTGCCAGCAGTCCGCCGGTAAGGGGACTCTCCTACAATGAGCAGTTCTTC.

This clone rates as medium-sized. The V call is TRBV7-9, the J call TRBJ1-1; D is undetermined. The CDR3 sequence is 13 residues long. Trimming took off 4 bases at V and 4 bases at J, with 10 bases between the two ends. Germline V lookup: CDR1 SEHNR, CDR2 FQNEAQ (reference sequence). The CDR3 here is CASSSSSSTEAFF. The CDR3 DNA follows: TGTGCCAGCAGCTCTTCAAGTTCCACTGAAGCTTTCTTT. Full variable domain (missing parts from reference TRBV7-9 and TRBJ1-1): DTGVSQNPRHKITKRGQNVTFRCDPISEHNRLYWYRQTLGQGPEFLTYFQNEAQLEKSRLLSDRFSAERPKGSFSTLEIQRTEQGDSAMYLCASSSSSSTEAFFGQGTRLTVV.